Below are 10 T cell receptor beta chains sequenced from a single sample in a study of T cells after yellow fever vaccination. TCRdb ran MiXCR on the 5' RACE reads and lists one entry per CDR3 protein. The data contain about 630,000 distinct CDR3 sequences, 9% to 15% of them seen just once; the ten biggest clones take up 14% to 15%. The source was PBMCs, collected on the day of the yellow fever booster vaccination. These TCRs come from a man aged 25 to 40 who received the YFV17D yellow fever vaccine.

This clonotype was counted a few times. The chain carries TRBV18 and TRBJ2-5; D uncertain. Germline V gene data show CDR1 as KGHSH and CDR2 as LQKENI. The ends were cut back, 3 bases at V and 0 bases at J, with 8 bases in the middle. The CDR3 length is 14 residues. CDR3 sequence: CASSPNTYQETQYF. CDR3 in DNA: TGTGCCAGCTCACCGAACACGTACCAAGAGACCCAGTACTTC.

In this sample, this clonotype turned up a few times. The rearrangement joins TRBV10-1 to TRBJ1-2; D gene uncertain. The CDR3 loop spans 13 amino acids. CDR1 is WNHNN and CDR2 is SYGVQD in the germline V gene (reference sequence). V lost 0 bases and J 8 bases, leaving 10 bases between the germline ends. The CDR3: CASSESTVGGYTF. In nucleotides, the CDR3 is TGCGCCAGCAGTGAGTCGACCGTGGGCGGCTACACCTTC.

The V call is TRBV7-2, the J call TRBJ2-3; the D gene is possibly TRBD2 (5 bases). Germline loops: CDR1 SGHTA, CDR2 FQGNSA. This CDR3 region has 15 residues. Trimming cost V 11 bases and J 2 bases, with 20 bases left between them. The DNA of the CDR3 is TGTGCCGGCTCTTGGGAGTCATTGGACACAGATACGCAGTATTTT. It specifies CAGSWESLDTDTQYF.

This clonotype appeared many times. V usage is TRBV29-1 and J usage is TRBJ2-7; no reliable D call. The V gene lost 6 bases and the J gene lost 2 bases, with 8 bases spanning the gap. CDR3 length: 11 amino acids. Germline V gene lookup returns CDR1 SQVTM and CDR2 ANQGSEA. CDR3 amino acids: CSVAAAYEQYF. As DNA, the CDR3 is TGCAGCGTCGCAGCCGCCTACGAGCAGTACTTC.

The chain is built from TRBV20-1 and TRBJ2-3; D possibly corresponds to TRBD1 (6 bases). CDR1 is DFQATT, CDR2 SNEGSKA, per germline (reference sequence). Between the trimmed V and J ends, which lost 6 bases and 2 bases, there was a span of 15 bases. The CDR3 runs to 14 residues. CDR3 bases: TGCAGTGCCGAGAGGGGGAGCCCCACAGATACGCAGTATTTT. Encoded protein: CSAERGSPTDTQYF.

The V gene is TRBV7-9, the J gene TRBJ2-5; 9 bases match TRBD1. CDR1 and CDR2 (germline): SEHNR, FQNEAQ (reference sequence). V gave up 6 bases and J gave up 5 bases; unmatched junction bases: 16. This CDR3 has 17 amino acids. In DNA, the CDR3 is TGTGCCAGCAGACCCACAGCCGGGACAGGGATGTTGGAGACCCAGTACTTC. This encodes CASRPTAGTGMLETQYF.

This clonotype was detected many times. This sequence joins TRBV12-3 or TRBV12-4 and TRBJ2-2, with 7 bases aligning to TRBD1. This CDR3 has 14 residues. The V and J ends lost 8 bases and 5 bases, in that order; junction bases with no gene match: 8. The CDR3 region has the DNA TGTGCCAGCCAAAGTGGGACAGCAACCGGGGAGCTGTTTTTT. Amino acid sequence: CASQSGTATGELFF.

This clonotype was seen ten or more times. The rearrangement links TRBV5-1 to TRBJ2-7; unclear D gene. Trimming cost V 0 bases and J 5 bases, with 12 bases left between them. The CDR3 consists of 14 residues. Germline CDR1 and CDR2: SGHRS and YFSETQ. DNA for the CDR3: TGCGCCAGCAGCTTGGAGGCGGTACGGGACGAGCAGTACTTC. Translated, it gives CASSLEAVRDEQYF.

This clonotype showed up just a few times. The chain combines TRBV20-1 with TRBJ2-3; D unclear. V gave up 3 bases and J gave up 2 bases, with 12 bases separating them. Germline assignment: CDR1 DFQATT and CDR2 SNEGSKA (reference sequence). The CDR3 sequence is 14 residues long. CDR3 DNA: TGCAGTGCTAGTAGGCTAGATGTCACAGATACGCAGTATTTT. Residues: CSASRLDVTDTQYF.

The CDR3: CASSAKWGGAEAFF. The CDR3 bases are TGTGCCAGCAGCGCCAAGTGGGGGGGGGCAGAAGCTTTCTTT. The V gene is TRBV9, the J gene TRBJ1-1; perhaps TRBD1 as D (6 bases). The CDR3 runs 14 residues. CDR1 is SGDLS, CDR2 YYNGEE, per germline. V shed 3 bases and J shed 8 bases, with 17 bases lying between them.